Listed here are 5 T cell receptor beta chains from one sample, sequenced in a study of shared clonotypes between healthy human individuals. Some clones are missing from TCRdb's copy, which holds only in-frame ones; the method was immunoSEQ multiplex PCR. This table holds millions of clones, approximately 94% found once. The specimen was naive CD4+ T cells sorted from blood. Sample subset: CD45RA+ positively selected. The receptor source for this set is a young man in good health.

V and J are TRBV6-5 and TRBJ2-7; TRBD2 matches 10 bases. This CDR3 is 15 amino acids long. Trimming cost V 5 bases and J 5 bases; bases outside gene matches: 9. Germline CDR1 MNHEY, CDR2 SVGAGI. In nucleotides, the CDR3 is TGTGCCAGCAGTCCGGTGACTAGCGGGTTGGACGAGCAGTACTTC. It specifies CASSPVTSGLDEQYF.

This chain connects TRBV10-3 to TRBJ2-6; 9 nucleotides match TRBD1. CDR1 is ENHRY, CDR2 SYGVKD, per germline. CDR3 length: 18 residues. Unmatched junction bases numbered 7, after V lost 2 bases and J lost 2 bases. This chain's CDR3 is CAISEVGQGRAGANVLTF. CDR3 nucleotide sequence: TGTGCCATCAGTGAGGTGGGACAGGGCCGAGCTGGGGCCAACGTCCTGACTTTC.

The chain recombines TRBV25-1 with TRBJ1-1; D call uncertain. In germline, CDR1 is MGHDK, CDR2 SYGVNS. This CDR3 spans 14 amino acids. Trimming shortened V by 1 base and J by 4 bases, and 10 bases separated the two germline ends. The CDR3 DNA reads as TGTGCCAGCAGTGAATTTCGGAGTGTCACTGAAGCTTTCTTT. This codes for CASSEFRSVTEAFF.

This CDR3 reads CASTQLAGVTDTQYF. CDR3 sequence (DNA): TGCGCCAGCACGCAACTAGCGGGGGTCACAGATACGCAGTATTTT. V usage is TRBV5-1 and J usage is TRBJ2-3; 11 bases align to TRBD2. The junction had 5 bases not matched to a gene; V was cut back by 6 bases and J by 2 bases. The CDR3 runs 15 residues. Germline values: CDR1 SGHRS, CDR2 YFSETQ. The entire variable domain, with the rest obtained from reference TRBV5-1 and TRBJ2-3, is as follows: KAGVTQTPRYLIKTRGQQVTLSCSPISGHRSVSWYQQTPGQGLQFLFEYFSETQRNKGNFPGRFSGRQFSNSRSEMNVSTLELGDSALYLCASTQLAGVTDTQYFGPGTRLTVL.

The chain combines TRBV28 with TRBJ2-3; either TRBD1 or TRBD2 may supply D (6 bases each). V shed 4 bases and J shed 1 base, with 9 bases lying between them. The germline V gene encodes CDR1 MDHEN and CDR2 SYDVKM. The CDR3 consists of 14 residues. The CDR3 region is CASSSGGRTDTQYF. In nucleotides, the CDR3 is TGTGCCAGCAGTTCTGGGGGGCGCACAGATACGCAGTATTTT.